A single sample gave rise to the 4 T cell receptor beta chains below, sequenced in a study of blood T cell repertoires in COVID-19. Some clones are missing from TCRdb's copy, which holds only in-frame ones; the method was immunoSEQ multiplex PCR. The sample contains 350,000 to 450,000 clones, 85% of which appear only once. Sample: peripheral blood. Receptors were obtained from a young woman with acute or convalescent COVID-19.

The CDR3 nucleotides read TGTGCCAGCAGCGCCTCCCACGGGATCCAGCCCCAGCATTTT. This sequence encodes CASSASHGIQPQHF. The chain links TRBV9 to TRBJ1-5; no clear D. Per the germline V gene, CDR1 is SGDLS and CDR2 is YYNGEE. The CDR3 loop spans 14 amino acids. Trimming removed 3 bases at V and 7 bases at J, with 14 bases between.

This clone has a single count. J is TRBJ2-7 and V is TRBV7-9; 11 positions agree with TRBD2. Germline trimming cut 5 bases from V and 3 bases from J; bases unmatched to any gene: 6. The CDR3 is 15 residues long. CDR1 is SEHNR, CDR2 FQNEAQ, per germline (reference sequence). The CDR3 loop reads CASSMTSGILYEQYF. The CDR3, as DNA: TGTGCCAGCAGCATGACTAGCGGGATCCTCTACGAGCAGTACTTC.

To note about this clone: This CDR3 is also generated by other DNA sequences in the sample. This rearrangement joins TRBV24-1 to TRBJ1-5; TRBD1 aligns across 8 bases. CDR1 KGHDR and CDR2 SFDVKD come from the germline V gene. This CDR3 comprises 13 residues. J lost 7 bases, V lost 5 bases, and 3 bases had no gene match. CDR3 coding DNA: TGTGCCACCAGTGCAGGGGGCGGCCAGCCCCAGCATTTT. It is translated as CATSAGGGQPQHF.

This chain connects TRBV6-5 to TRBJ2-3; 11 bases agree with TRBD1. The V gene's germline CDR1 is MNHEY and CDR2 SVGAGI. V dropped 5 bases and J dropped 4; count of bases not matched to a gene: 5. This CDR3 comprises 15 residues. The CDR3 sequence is CASSRRDRGSDTQYF. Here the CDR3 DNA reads TGTGCCAGCAGTCGCCGGGACAGGGGGTCAGATACGCAGTATTTT.